Listed here are 19 T cell receptor beta chains from one sample, sequenced in a study of blood T cell repertoires in COVID-19. Assay used: immunoSEQ multiplex PCR; TCRdb lists only in-frame clones, some missing. In the table there are under 300,000 clones, more than 65% of which are singletons. The specimen sequenced was PBMCs or T cells enriched from blood (not recorded which). The receptors come from a man aged 45-65 years who had recovered from COVID-19.

V usage is TRBV5-4 and J usage is TRBJ1-6; 9 nucleotides match TRBD1. With 4 bases clipped from V and 6 bases from J, the junction kept 5 bases outside the gene matches. The CDR3 is made up of 15 amino acids. Germline CDR1 reads SGHNT; CDR2 reads YYREEE (reference sequence). The CDR3 region has the DNA TGTGCCAGCAGCCCACAACAGGGGGCTAATTCACCCCTCCACTTT. Residues: CASSPQQGANSPLHF.

The chain uses TRBV11-3 and TRBJ1-6, with TRBD1 matching over 9 bases. This CDR3 contains 16 residues. Germline loops: CDR1 SGHNT, CDR2 YENEEA. V dropped 5 bases and J dropped 7; count of bases not matched to a gene: 9. As DNA, the CDR3 is TGTGCCAGCAGCACCCGACAGGGGGTAGTAAATTCACCCCTCCACTTT. Translating gives CASSTRQGVVNSPLHF.

This clone was seen a handful of times. The chain carries TRBV11-3 and TRBJ2-3; 8 bases line up with TRBD2. The germline gives CDR1 SGHNT, CDR2 YENEEA. V lost 5 bases, J lost 7 bases, and 11 bases stayed unmatched. The CDR3 is made up of 15 amino acids. For the CDR3, the DNA is TGTGCCAGCAGCCCCCCCGGGGGGGGGATGCATACGCAGTATTTT. Its translation: CASSPPGGGMHTQYF.

CDR3 coding DNA: TGTGCCAGCAGCTTAGTCGCCGGGAACACTGAAGCTTTCTTT. This sequence encodes CASSLVAGNTEAFF. This chain uses TRBV7-2 with TRBJ1-1; no clear D gene. The CDR3 spans 14 residues. Germline V lookup: CDR1 SGHTA, CDR2 FQGNSA. Trimming removed 1 base from V and 1 base from J, with 7 bases in between.

This sequence joins TRBV19 and TRBJ2-7; 7 bases line up with TRBD1. Per the germline V gene, CDR1 is LNHDA and CDR2 is SQIVND (reference sequence). The CDR3 spans 13 residues. V shed 5 bases, J shed 5 bases, and the junction held 6 bases outside the gene matches. CDR3 DNA: TGTGCCAGTAGTGTGACAGGGTTCCACGAGCAGTACTTC. This sequence encodes CASSVTGFHEQYF.

Many counts were recorded for this clone. The rearrangement joins TRBV5-6 to TRBJ1-2; possible D gene TRBD1, 6 bases. The V end was cut by 0 bases, the J end by 3 bases, with 12 bases between. There are 15 residues in the CDR3. Germline V CDR1 and CDR2: SGHDT, YYEEEE. This chain's CDR3 is CASSLVGDRYYGYTF. CDR3 nucleotide sequence: TGTGCCAGCAGCTTGGTTGGAGACAGGTACTATGGCTACACCTTC. Together with reference TRBV5-6 and TRBJ1-2, the CDR3 gives the full variable domain: DAGVTQSPTHLIKTRGQQVTLRCSPKSGHDTVSWYQQALGQGPQFIFQYYEEEERQRGNFPDRFSGHQFPNYSSELNVNALLLGDSALYLCASSLVGDRYYGYTFGSGTRLTVV.

The rearrangement links TRBV7-8 to TRBJ2-7, with D tentatively TRBD2 (6 bases). Germline-derived CDR1 and CDR2 are SGHVS and FQNEAQ. Trimming shortened V by 5 bases and J by 2 bases, and 19 bases separated the two germline ends. The CDR3 is 16 amino acids. Here the CDR3 reads CASSILGTAVAYEQYF. In nucleotides, the CDR3 is TGTGCCAGCAGCATACTCGGGACTGCAGTCGCCTACGAGCAGTACTTC.

The V call is TRBV3-1 (or the pseudogene TRBV3-2), the J call TRBJ2-1; 9 bases match TRBD2. The junction had 5 bases not matched to a gene; V was cut back by 7 bases and J by 7 bases. CDR1 LGHDT and CDR2 YNNKEL come from the germline V gene (reference sequence). This CDR3 contains 13 residues. The CDR3 DNA reads TGTGCCAGCAATGGCGGGGGGGCAAATGAGCAGTTCTTC. It translates to CASNGGGANEQFF.

This clone was seen a few times. The V gene is TRBV10-1, the J gene TRBJ1-1; D is unresolved. Trimming left V 9 bases short and J 4 bases short, with 15 bases between. CDR3 size: 13 residues. The germline CDR1 and CDR2 sequences are WNHNN and SYGVQD (reference sequence). As DNA, the CDR3 is TGCGCCAGAACCACAATTCCAAGCACTGAAGCTTTCTTT. Its translation: CARTTIPSTEAFF.

This chain connects TRBV18 to TRBJ2-5; no clear D. V was shortened by 6 bases and J by 2 bases, with 7 bases between the two germline ends. This CDR3 has 12 amino acids. Germline V gene data show CDR1 as KGHSH and CDR2 as LQKENI. CDR3 coding DNA: TGTGCCAGCTCCCCCGGTCAAGAGACCCAGTACTTC. As protein: CASSPGQETQYF.

The chain uses TRBV12-3 or TRBV12-4 and TRBJ1-4; 7 positions agree with TRBD1. The V segment lost 6 bases and the J segment 6 bases; nucleotides outside the gene matches: 4. The CDR3 is 13 residues long. The CDR3 spells CASSTGTDEKLFF. CDR3 DNA sequence: TGTGCCAGCAGCACCGGGACAGATGAAAAACTGTTTTTT.

This clone was found once. CDR3 loop: CASSPGHGGLTNYGYTF. CDR3 DNA sequence: TGTGCCAGCTCACCCGGCCACGGGGGGCTGACTAACTATGGCTACACCTTC. The chain carries TRBV18 and TRBJ1-2; possible D gene TRBD1, 6 bases. CDR1 is KGHSH, CDR2 LQKENI, per germline. This CDR3 spans 17 amino acids. Trimming took 3 bases from V and 0 from J, leaving 17 bases between them.

V gene TRBV5-5 combines with J gene TRBJ2-2; TRBD2 is a possible D gene (5 bases). Per germline, CDR1 SGHKS and CDR2 YYEKEE (reference sequence). The CDR3 sequence is 16 residues long. Trimming took off 4 bases at V and 0 bases at J, with 13 bases between the two ends. DNA of the CDR3: TGTGCCAGCAGCGCCGCACGAGGGCCGAACACCGGGGAGCTGTTTTTT. Translating gives CASSAARGPNTGELFF.

This chain links TRBV5-8 with TRBJ2-7, with a possible D match to TRBD2 (5 bases). The germline gives CDR1 SGHTS, CDR2 YDEGEE. Trimming shortened V by 3 bases and J by 2 bases, and 12 bases separated the two germline ends. The CDR3 loop spans 14 amino acids. CDR3 loop: CASSSGKLTYEQYF. CDR3 nucleotides: TGTGCCAGCAGCTCCGGGAAGCTAACCTACGAGCAGTACTTC.

The chain joins TRBV6-5 to TRBJ2-3; 12 nucleotides match TRBD2. V gave up 7 bases and J gave up 0 bases; unmatched junction bases: 2. The CDR3 consists of 15 residues. Looked up from germline, CDR1 is MNHEY and CDR2 is SVGAGI. CDR3 protein: CASNLAGGSTDTQYF. CDR3 bases: TGTGCCAGCAACCTAGCGGGGGGGAGCACAGATACGCAGTATTTT.

This clone was observed once. The chain has TRBV15 and TRBJ1-5; TRBD1 is a possible D gene (5 bases). CDR1 LNHNV and CDR2 YYDKDF come from the germline V gene (reference sequence). The ends were cut back, 0 bases at V and 6 bases at J, with 21 bases in the middle. The CDR3 extends over 18 amino acids. The CDR3 protein is CATSRDTRAGLGVQPQHF. The CDR3 DNA is TGTGCCACCAGCAGAGATACCCGGGCAGGATTAGGGGTTCAGCCCCAGCATTTT.

The chain has TRBV5-4 and TRBJ2-1, with 7 bases that match TRBD2. V dropped 4 bases and J dropped 12; count of bases not matched to a gene: 10. This CDR3 is built from 13 residues. Germline assignment: CDR1 SGHNT and CDR2 YYREEE (reference sequence). The CDR3 protein is CASSPSGGGGQFF. In DNA form, the CDR3 reads TGTGCCAGCAGCCCTTCCGGCGGGGGTGGGCAGTTCTTC.

This chain connects TRBV23-1 to TRBJ2-7; the D is unclear. TRBV23-1 is an ORF, and what it does is uncertain. The CDR3 is 12 amino acids. The V and J ends lost 3 bases and 12 bases respectively, with 15 bases between them. The CDR3 sequence is CASSHHFRQLYF. DNA for the CDR3: TGCGCCAGCAGTCATCACTTCAGGCAGCTGTACTTC.

This clone has more than one count but fewer than ten. The chain carries TRBV3-1 (or the pseudogene TRBV3-2) and TRBJ2-7; 11 bases fit TRBD2. This CDR3 is 15 amino acids long. CDR1 LGHDT and CDR2 YNNKEL come from the germline V gene (reference sequence). The trim removed 3 bases at V and 1 base at J, leaving 2 bases unmatched. In DNA, the CDR3 is TGTGCCAGCAGCCACCGACTAGCGGGGTCCTACGAGCAGTACTTC. Its protein is CASSHRLAGSYEQYF.